The 3 T cell receptor beta chains below come from one sample, sequenced in a study of early T cells in non-severe SARS-CoV-2 infection. From the 5' RACE reads, TCRdb called clonotypes with MiXCR, one entry per CDR3 protein. The data show tens of thousands of distinct CDR3 sequences, approximately 6.2% seen once. Input material: whole blood. The receptors here all came from an adult who was a healthcare worker with PCR-confirmed SARS-CoV-2 infection or an uninfected control (not recorded which).

The V and J genes are TRBV19 and TRBJ1-4, with unresolved D. Germline loops: CDR1 LNHDA, CDR2 SQIVND (reference sequence). The V and J ends lost 7 bases and 5 bases respectively, with 11 bases between them. There are 13 residues in the CDR3. DNA of the CDR3: TGTGCCAGTATGAAACGGCCGAATGAAAAACTGTTTTTT. Amino acids: CASMKRPNEKLFF.

This clonotype was found a few times. The V gene is TRBV29-1, the J gene TRBJ2-7, with D perhaps matching TRBD2 (5 bases). The germline V gene has CDR1 SQVTM and CDR2 ANQGSEA. The V gene lost 7 bases and the J gene lost 0 bases, with 13 bases spanning the gap. The CDR3 covers 13 residues. CDR3 sequence: CSAMGGSSYEQYF. The CDR3 nucleotides read TGCAGCGCGATGGGTGGGAGCTCCTACGAGCAGTACTTC.

J is TRBJ2-7 and V is TRBV7-2; 10 bases match TRBD2. Trimming took 4 bases from V and 6 from J; bases not matched to a gene: 15. Germline V gene sequence: CDR1 SGHTA, CDR2 FQGNSA. The CDR3 totals 17 residues. CDR3 region: CASSSYSGGRTSPEQYF. As DNA, the CDR3 is TGTGCCAGCAGCTCGTATAGCGGGGGGCGTACCTCTCCCGAGCAGTACTTC.